Included here is one T cell receptor (beta chain) sequence, with context. In the authors' workflow: Reference gene primer amplification gave estimated nucleated cell counts. This table comes from immunoSEQ multiplex PCR, and its TCRdb copy is limited to in-frame clones, with some not included. That table is the source of V, J and clone size, and D and trimming were worked out from the DNA. The sample gives 110,000 to 150,000 clones, 84% of which show up once; 5.5% is in the top ten. This specimen comes from a study of blood T cell repertoires in COVID-19. Study as a whole: PBMCs, B-cell-depleted T cells, or T cells provided the cDNA or gDNA that made up the material.

Clinical history reported by participants formed the basis on which cohorts were assigned. Germline loops: CDR1 SGHTA, CDR2 FQGNSA. The CDR3 extends over 16 amino acids. The V end lost 1 base, the J end lost 0 bases, and 11 bases lay between the germline ends. Sequencing was done on a sample of PBMCs or T cells enriched from blood (not recorded which). This TCR came from a man aged 35-49 years with acute COVID-19. The chain uses TRBV7-2 and TRBJ2-3; D is perhaps TRBD1 (5 bases). The DNA for the CDR3 is TGTGCCAGCAGCTTAGACAGGAGTACTAGCACAGATACGCAGTATTTT. It encodes CASSLDRSTSTDTQYF.